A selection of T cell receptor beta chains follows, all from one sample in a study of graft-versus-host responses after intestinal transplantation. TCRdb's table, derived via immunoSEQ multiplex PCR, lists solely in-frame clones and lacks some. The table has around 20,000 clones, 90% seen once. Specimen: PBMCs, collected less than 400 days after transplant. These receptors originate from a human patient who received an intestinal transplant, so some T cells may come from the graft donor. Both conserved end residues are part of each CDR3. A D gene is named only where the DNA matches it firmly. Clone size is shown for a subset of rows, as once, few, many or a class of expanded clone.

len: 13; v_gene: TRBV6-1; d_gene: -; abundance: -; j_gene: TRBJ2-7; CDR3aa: CASSLKGTYEQYF; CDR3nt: TGTGCCAGCAGTTTAAAGGGTACCTACGAGCAGTACTTC
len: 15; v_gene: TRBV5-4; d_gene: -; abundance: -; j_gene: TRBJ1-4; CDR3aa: CASSQGRDQIEKLFF; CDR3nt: TGTGCCAGCAGCCAAGGGCGAGACCAGATTGAAAAACTGTTTTTT
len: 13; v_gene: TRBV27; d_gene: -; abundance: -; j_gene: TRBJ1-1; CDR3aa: CASSWLGTDEAFF; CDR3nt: TGTGCCAGCAGTTGGCTCGGCACCGACGAAGCTTTCTTT
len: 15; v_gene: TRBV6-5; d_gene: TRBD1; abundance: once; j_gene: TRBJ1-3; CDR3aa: CASSLTGGSGNTIYF; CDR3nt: TGTGCCAGCAGTTTGACAGGGGGTTCTGGAAACACCATATATTTT
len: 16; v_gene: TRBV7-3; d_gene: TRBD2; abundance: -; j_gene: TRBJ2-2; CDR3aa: CASSRGLAGGFGELFF; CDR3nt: TGTGCCAGCAGTCGAGGACTAGCGGGAGGGTTCGGGGAGCTGTTTTTT
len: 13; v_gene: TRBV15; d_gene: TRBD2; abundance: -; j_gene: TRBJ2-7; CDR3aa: CATQASGFDEQYF; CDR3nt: TGTGCCACCCAGGCTAGCGGGTTCGACGAGCAGTACTTC
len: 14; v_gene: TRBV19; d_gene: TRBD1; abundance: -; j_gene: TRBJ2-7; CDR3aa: CATSVGTGSYEQYF; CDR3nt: TGTGCCACCTCTGTTGGGACAGGCTCCTACGAGCAGTACTTC
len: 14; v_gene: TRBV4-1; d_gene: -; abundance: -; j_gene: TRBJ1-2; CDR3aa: CASSQIGQTYGYTF; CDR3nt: TGCGCCAGCAGCCAAATAGGACAGACCTATGGCTACACCTTC
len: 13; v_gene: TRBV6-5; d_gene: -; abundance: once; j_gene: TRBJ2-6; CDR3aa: CASDRTGANVLTF; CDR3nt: TGTGCCAGCGACCGAACTGGGGCCAACGTCCTGACTTTC
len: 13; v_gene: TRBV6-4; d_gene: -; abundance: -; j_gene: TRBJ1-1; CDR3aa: CASSDSDNTEAFF; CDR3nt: TGTGCCAGCAGTGACTCGGACAACACTGAAGCTTTCTTT
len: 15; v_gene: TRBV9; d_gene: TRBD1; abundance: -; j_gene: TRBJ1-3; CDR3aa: CASSVEGASGNTIYF; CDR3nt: TGTGCCAGCAGCGTAGAGGGGGCCTCTGGAAACACCATATATTTT
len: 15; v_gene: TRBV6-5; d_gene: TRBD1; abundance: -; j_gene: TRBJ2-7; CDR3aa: CASSSPATGLYEQYF; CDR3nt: TGTGCCAGCAGTTCCCCCGCGACAGGGCTCTACGAGCAGTACTTC
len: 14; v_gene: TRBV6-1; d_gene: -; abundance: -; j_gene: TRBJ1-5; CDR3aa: CASSRSDSNQPQHF; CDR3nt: TGTGCCAGCAGCCGTAGCGATAGCAATCAGCCCCAGCATTTT
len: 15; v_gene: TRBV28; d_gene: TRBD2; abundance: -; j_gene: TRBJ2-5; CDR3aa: CASQSSGPRHGTQYF; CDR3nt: TGTGCCTCCCAATCTAGCGGGCCTAGGCATGGGACCCAGTACTTC